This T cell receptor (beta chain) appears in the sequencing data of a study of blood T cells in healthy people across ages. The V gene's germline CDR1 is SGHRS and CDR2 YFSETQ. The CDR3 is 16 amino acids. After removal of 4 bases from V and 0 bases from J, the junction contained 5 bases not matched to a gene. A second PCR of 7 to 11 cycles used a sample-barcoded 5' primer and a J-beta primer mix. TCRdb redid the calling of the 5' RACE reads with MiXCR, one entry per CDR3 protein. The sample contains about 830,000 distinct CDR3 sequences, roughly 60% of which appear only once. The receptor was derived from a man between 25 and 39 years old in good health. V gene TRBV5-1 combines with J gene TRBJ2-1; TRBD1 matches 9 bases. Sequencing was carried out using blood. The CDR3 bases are TGCGCCAGCAGCATGGGGACAGGGAGCTCCTACAATGAGCAGTTCTTC. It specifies CASSMGTGSSYNEQFF.